This TCR beta chain emerged from a study of shared clonotypes between healthy human individuals. In the study overall: The study used three CD4 naive, three CD4 memory, two CD8 naive and one CD8 memory plate per donor.

A deep-level run was used for the assay. Assay used: immunoSEQ multiplex PCR; TCRdb lists only in-frame clones, some missing. Of about 1,900,000 clones listed, about 95% were seen once; the top ten hold 1.2%. This CDR3 is built from 14 residues. Germline values: CDR1 SGHRS, CDR2 YFSETQ. V lost 7 bases and J lost 4; bases outside the gene matches: 8. Of note for this clone: As yet, its antigen is unknown.

It was CD45RO-negative cells, positively selected for CCR7, that made up naive CD8 cells, with terminally differentiated effector memory CD45RA+ cells excluded. Donors were healthy HIV-negative adults without recent acute infections or vaccinations. Study results and limitations: An expected dependence of interdonor clonotype sharing on sequencing depth was noted.

Material: naive CD8+ T cells sorted from blood. The chain recombines TRBV5-1 with TRBJ2-3; TRBD1 matches at 8 bases. This receptor was identified in a man aged 18 to 35 in good health. In nucleotides, the CDR3 is TGCGCCAGCGCCGACAGGGGTCAAGCAGATACGCAGTATTTT. This encodes CASADRGQADTQYF.